These 4 T cell receptor beta chains were sequenced from one sample in a study of cytomegalovirus exposure and HLA in healthy donors. A multiplex PCR was run with 60 Vbeta primers and 13 Jbeta primers. Repertoires were generated with immunoSEQ multiplex PCR, while TCRdb's copy carries only in-frame clones and drops some. Among approximately 210,000 clones listed, around 85% were seen once. The sequenced sample consisted of PBMCs. These TCRs come from a man aged 18 to 29 in good health and CMV-seronegative.

V is TRBV7-2 and J is TRBJ1-5, with 10 bases aligning to TRBD1. The CDR3 consists of 17 residues. The trim removed 4 bases at V and 6 bases at J, leaving 12 bases unmatched. CDR1 and CDR2 (germline): SGHTA, FQGNSA. DNA of the CDR3: TGTGCCAGCAGCTCCCGGTCGAGGGGACAGGGGATTCAGCCCCAGCATTTT. It specifies CASSSRSRGQGIQPQHF.

This clone is a singleton in its sample. The rearrangement links TRBV4-1 to TRBJ1-2, with D maybe TRBD1 (6 bases). This CDR3 comprises 11 residues. The V end was cut by 4 bases, the J end by 10 bases, with 10 bases between. Germline V gene data show CDR1 as MGHRA and CDR2 as YSYEKL. CDR3 DNA sequence: TGCGCCAGCAGCCGGGACATTTACTACACCTTC. Its translation is CASSRDIYYTF.

This chain uses TRBV27 with TRBJ1-4; TRBD1 is a possible D gene (6 bases). This CDR3 is 15 amino acids long. The germline V gene encodes CDR1 MNHEY and CDR2 SMNVEV (reference sequence). V lost 6 bases and J 10 bases, leaving 21 bases between the germline ends. The CDR3 protein is CASSPSGGGGGKLFF. CDR3 in DNA: TGTGCCAGCAGCCCATCCGGGGGGGGCGGTGGAAAACTGTTTTTT.

The genes are TRBV19 and TRBJ1-2; 8 bases agree with TRBD1. Germline V gene sequence: CDR1 LNHDA, CDR2 SQIVND (reference sequence). J lost 8 bases, V lost 5 bases, and 7 bases had no gene match. The CDR3 totals 13 residues. This chain's CDR3 is CASSDRGRMGYTF. In DNA form, the CDR3 reads TGTGCCAGTAGTGACAGGGGAAGGATGGGCTACACCTTC. The full variable domain, completed using reference TRBV19 and TRBJ1-2, is DGGITQSPKYLFRKEGQNVTLSCEQNLNHDAMYWYRQDPGQGLRLIYYSQIVNDFQKGDIAEGYSVSREKKESFPLTVTSAQKNPTAFYLCASSDRGRMGYTFGSGTRLTVV.